Here is one T cell receptor (beta chain) with its context. This sample is drawn from a study of T cell changes during pregnancy in multiple sclerosis. Sequencing used immunoSEQ multiplex PCR; TCRdb keeps in-frame clones, though not all of them. This sample has around 67,000 clones, with approximately 87% found just once. Germline V gives CDR1 SGHRS, CDR2 YFSETQ. This CDR3 has 13 residues. V gave up 4 bases and J gave up 6 bases; unmatched junction bases: 5. Sequencing was performed on peripheral blood, taken after pregnancy. The chain links TRBV5-1 to TRBJ2-3; 7 nucleotides line up with TRBD1. The sequence came from a female donor in good health, enrolled as a control in a pregnancy study. CDR3 protein: CASSRDRVDTQYF. Here the CDR3 DNA reads TGCGCCAGCAGCCGCGACAGGGTTGATACGCAGTATTTT. The variable domain in full, completed from reference TRBV5-1 and TRBJ2-3, reads KAGVTQTPRYLIKTRGQQVTLSCSPISGHRSVSWYQQTPGQGLQFLFEYFSETQRNKGNFPGRFSGRQFSNSRSEMNVSTLELGDSALYLCASSRDRVDTQYFGPGTRLTVL.